The next 14 T cell receptor delta chains were all read from a single sample in a study of gamma delta lymphoproliferative disorders and STAT genes. The receptor sequences were amplified from genomic DNA of peripheral blood mononuclear cells. TCRdb redid clone calling on the multiplex PCR reads using CATT. Altogether about 1,600 delta-chain clones are present, roughly 1.2% being singletons, with the ten largest covering roughly 61%. Sequenced material: blood. The receptor source for this set is a human donor in good health.

Points on this clone: This likely came from a read error, as a far larger clone is one base away. The sample carries other DNA sequences with the same CDR3. V gene TRDV2 combines with J gene TRDJ1, with D uncertain. The CDR3 is made up of 16 amino acids. V was cut by 0 bases and J by 0 bases, with 13 bases left in between. Per the germline V gene, CDR1 is GEAIGNYY and CDR2 is EKD. Here the CDR3 reads CACDTLGDKYTDKLIF. CDR3 coding DNA: TGTGCCTGTGACACCCTTGGAGATAAGTACACCGATAAACTCATCTTT.

Concerning this clone: A far larger clone is only one base removed, so a read error is likely. Other DNA sequences within the sample encode an identical CDR3. The V gene is TRDV1, the J gene TRDJ2; TRDD2 aligns across 8 bases. V gave up 9 bases and J gave up 6 bases; unmatched junction bases: 27. The CDR3 is 20 residues long. The germline V gene has CDR1 TSWWSYY and CDR2 QGS. The CDR3 reads CALGPEFFLRRVIGAAQLFF. The CDR3 coding sequence is TGTGCTCTGGGGCCAGAGTTCTTCCTACGAAGGGTTATAGGGGCAGCACAACTCTTCTTT.

This clone was detected a few times. TCRdb's listed protein matches a much larger clone and diverges from this DNA's translation at residue 14, likely through a read error; the protein shown comes from the DNA. The genes are TRDV1 and TRDJ1; TRDD3 agrees at 11 bases. Germline-derived CDR1 and CDR2 are TSWWSYY and QGS. CDR3 length: 19 amino acids. V gave up 2 bases and J gave up 3 bases; unmatched junction bases: 14. The CDR3: CALGEFPSLGDTQPDKLIF. The CDR3 nucleotides read TGTGCTCTTGGGGAATTTCCCTCATTGGGGGATACGCAACCCGATAAACTCATCTTT.

As to this clone: The TCRdb protein comes from a much larger clone and disagrees with this DNA's translation at residue 14, likely due to a read error; the protein given here is derived from the DNA. The CDR3 loop is CALGAVWGPNRTDRLIF. DNA for the CDR3: TGTGCTCTTGGGGCCGTCTGGGGACCCAACCGCACCGATAGACTCATCTTT. The rearrangement links TRDV1 to TRDJ1; possibly TRDD3 for D (6 bases). The CDR3 length is 17 residues. Germline loops: CDR1 TSWWSYY, CDR2 QGS.

Of note for this clone: This DNA's translation differs at residue 16 from TCRdb's protein, which comes from a much larger clone; a read error is likely, and the protein shown is translated from the DNA. V is TRDV1 and J is TRDJ1, with D possibly matching TRDD2 (9 bases). CDR3 length equals 23 residues. Trimming cost V 5 bases and J 0 bases, with 37 bases left between them. Germline V gives CDR1 TSWWSYY, CDR2 QGS. As DNA, the CDR3 is TGTGCTCTTGGGCCCTCAGCCTCCTTCCTACTTCACTGGGGGCTCGAGTACACCGATAAACTCATCTTT. Its translation: CALGPSASFLLHWGLEYTDKLIF.

Only a few counts were recorded for this clone. This likely stems from a read error, as it lies one base from a far larger clone. The chain recombines TRDV2 with TRDJ1; TRDD3 matches at 10 bases. The CDR3 is 21 residues long. The germline CDR1 and CDR2 sequences are GEAIGNYY and EKD. CDR3 nucleotides: TGTGCCTGTGACACCTTGAACTGGGAGGGGGATACGCTGAAAAACACCGATAAACACATCTTT. It encodes CACDTLNWEGDTLKNTDKHIF.

This clone was recorded a few times. With only one base between it and a far larger clone, this is likely a read error. The same CDR3 arises from other DNA sequences in this sample as well. As DNA, the CDR3 is TGTGCTCTTGGGCCGGAGTTCTTCCTACGAAGGGTTATAGGGGCAGCACAACTCTTCTTT. Translated: CALGPEFFLRRVIGAAQLFF. This chain links TRDV1 with TRDJ2, with TRDD2 matching over 8 bases. CDR1 and CDR2 from the germline V gene are TSWWSYY and QGS. The CDR3 consists of 20 residues. The ends lost 5 bases at V and 6 bases at J; junction bases unmatched: 23.

This clone was seen repeatedly, ten times or more. The chain joins TRDV2 to TRDJ1; TRDD3 agrees at 8 bases. Trimming took 0 bases from V and 0 from J; bases not matched to a gene: 5. Germline V lookup: CDR1 GEAIGNYY, CDR2 EKD. This CDR3 comprises 16 residues. CDR3 in DNA: TGTGCCTGTGACACCGTACTGGGGGGCTACACCGATAAACTCATCTTT. This encodes CACDTVLGGYTDKLIF.

Of note for this clone: The mismatch at residue 10 between this DNA's translation and the TCRdb protein of a much larger clone likely reflects a read error; the protein shown is translated from the DNA. J is TRDJ1 and V is TRDV1; TRDD3 agrees at 11 bases. The CDR3 spans 25 residues. Germline V gene lookup returns CDR1 TSWWSYY and CDR2 QGS. After removal of 0 bases from V and 0 bases from J, the junction contained 27 bases not matched to a gene. The CDR3 DNA sequence: TGTGCTCTTGGGGAACTCCACCGCTTACCCTTCCTACTGTACTGGGGGATAGGTGACACCGATAAACTCATCTTT. Translated: CALGELHRLPFLLYWGIGDTDKLIF.

There are a few counts of this clone. TCRdb's protein, taken from a much larger clone, differs from this DNA's translation at residue 12, likely owing to a read error; the protein displayed comes from the DNA. The chain uses TRDV2 and TRDJ1; 9 bases align to TRDD3. The CDR3 is 16 residues long. In germline, CDR1 is GEAIGNYY, CDR2 EKD. CDR3 nucleotide sequence: TGTGCCTGTGACGCCCTACTGGGGGACCACACCAATAAACTCATCTTT. Residues: CACDALLGDHTNKLIF.

This clone is medium-sized by share. With only one base between it and a far larger clone, this is likely a read error. The sample contains more than one DNA sequence encoding this CDR3. The CDR3 protein is CACDTVLGVPSYTDKLIF. CDR3 bases: TGCGCCTGTGACACCGTACTGGGGGTCCCCTCCTACACCGATAAACTCATCTTT. This chain links TRDV2 with TRDJ1, with TRDD3 matching over 8 bases. Germline-derived CDR1 and CDR2 are GEAIGNYY and EKD. This CDR3 contains 18 residues.

This clone was seen a handful of times. TCRdb's listed protein matches a much larger clone and diverges from this DNA's translation at residue 3, likely through a read error; the protein shown comes from the DNA. The rearrangement links TRDV2 to TRDJ1, with D unresolved. This CDR3 is 14 amino acids long. The V gene's germline CDR1 is GEAIGNYY and CDR2 EKD. In DNA, the CDR3 is TGTGCCCGTGACGCCGTGCCGTACACCGATAAACTCATCTTT. Protein sequence: CARDAVPYTDKLIF.

This clone was seen a handful of times. The TCRdb protein comes from a much larger clone and disagrees with this DNA's translation at residue 13, likely due to a read error; the protein given here is derived from the DNA. The DNA for the CDR3 is TGTGCCTGTGAACACGTCCGAAATTTCTGGTACACCAATAAACTCATCTTT. This sequence encodes CACEHVRNFWYTNKLIF. The genes are TRDV2 and TRDJ1; tentative D call: TRDD1 (5 bases). The CDR3 consists of 17 residues. Looked up from germline, CDR1 is GEAIGNYY and CDR2 is EKD.

As concerns this clone: TCRdb's protein, taken from a much larger clone, differs from this DNA's translation at residue 3, likely owing to a read error; the protein displayed comes from the DNA. This chain links TRDV2 with TRDJ1; 9 bases agree with TRDD3. CDR1 is GEAIGNYY and CDR2 is EKD in the germline V gene. The CDR3 has 17 residues. CDR3 in DNA: TGTGCCCGTGACACAATGCTGGGGGATCTCTTAACCGATAAACTCATCTTT. Translated: CARDTMLGDLLTDKLIF.